This is a list of T cell receptor beta chains from one sample in a study of blood T cell repertoires in COVID-19. Profiled with immunoSEQ multiplex PCR; TCRdb holds only in-frame clones, not every one. The table has hundreds of thousands of clones, 87% seen once; the top ten hold approximately 1.9%. Sequenced sample: PBMCs or T cells enriched from blood (not recorded which). Receptors were obtained from a man between 35 and 55 years old in a cohort exposed to, infected with or recovered from COVID-19 (not recorded which). Each CDR3 is given with its conserved first and last residue. Each record gives: CDR3 DNA, CDR3 protein, clone size, D gene, J gene, V gene. A D gene is named only where the DNA matches it firmly. Only some rows state a clone size, as once, few, many or a class for expanded clones.

TGTGCCAGCAGACCTAGTAAAGCGGGAGCGTACGAGCAGTACTTC CASRPSKAGAYEQYF . TRBD2 TRBJ2-7 TRBV27
TGTGCCAGCAGCAAGGGCCTGGGGGGGAATGAGCAGTTCTTC CASSKGLGGNEQFF . TRBD2 TRBJ2-1 TRBV11-3
TGTGCCTGGAGTGTACTCGGGGACAATCAGCCCCAGCATTTT CAWSVLGDNQPQHF . . TRBJ1-5 TRBV30
TGCGCCAGCAGCTTGGTTCAGGGTAATCAGCCCCAGCATTTT CASSLVQGNQPQHF . . TRBJ1-5 TRBV5-1
TGTGCCAGCAGCCAAGATGGGAGAGGGGGAGCTTTCTTT CASSQDGRGGAFF many . TRBJ1-1 TRBV7-2
TGTGCCAGCAGCCTCCCGGGCGGCCAGGGGAGCACCGGGGAGCTGTTTTTT CASSLPGGQGSTGELFF . . TRBJ2-2 TRBV5-6
TGTGCCAGCAGCGGGGACTGGGCACGGGGCGAGCAGTACTTC CASSGDWARGEQYF few . TRBJ2-7 TRBV6-5
TGTGCCAGCGGACAGGGCCCCCCCTCCACAGATACGCAGTATTTT CASGQGPPSTDTQYF . TRBD1 TRBJ2-3 TRBV6-5
TGCGCCAGCAGCCAAGCTGGACTAGCGGGAGTCGAGCAGTTCTTC CASSQAGLAGVEQFF . TRBD2 TRBJ2-1 TRBV4-1
TGTGCCAGCAGCCCCCCGGGTGTAAGTAACACCGGGGAGCTGTTTTTT CASSPPGVSNTGELFF . . TRBJ2-2 TRBV11-3
TGTGCCAGCAGCGAAGGACAGGGAACCGAGCAGTACTTC CASSEGQGTEQYF . TRBD1 TRBJ2-7 TRBV6-4
TGTGCCAGCAGCCCCGGGGACAGGGGACATGAAGCTTTCTTT CASSPGDRGHEAFF . TRBD1 TRBJ1-1 TRBV28
TGTGCCAGCAGCAGGCTCGGCGCGCAGTATTTT CASSRLGAQYF . . TRBJ2-3 TRBV2
TGTGCCAGTAAGACCGGGACAGGGATCAACGAGCAGTACTTC CASKTGTGINEQYF . TRBD1 TRBJ2-7 TRBV6-6
TGTGCCAGCAGCCAAGCCGGGACTTACTATGGCTACACCTTC CASSQAGTYYGYTF . . TRBJ1-2 TRBV14
TGTGCCAGCAGCTTAACACGGAGAGAGACCCAGTACTTC CASSLTRRETQYF . . TRBJ2-5 TRBV7-3
TGTGCCAGCAGCTTTCGGGCGGGCGAGGAGCCCCAGCATTTT CASSFRAGEEPQHF . . TRBJ1-5 TRBV5-5
TGTGCCAGCAGCTTCCAGGGTCAAGGGAAACTGTTTTTT CASSFQGQGKLFF once . TRBJ1-4 TRBV7-8
TGTGCCAGCCGGCAAGGTGACAGGCCCAAGGGGACCCAGTACTTC CASRQGDRPKGTQYF few . TRBJ2-5 TRBV28
TGTGCCAGCAGCTTAGGCGGCGGGAGGGCCGACGAGCAGTACTTC CASSLGGGRADEQYF . TRBD2 TRBJ2-7 TRBV7-6
TGCGCCAGCAGCCTTGGGACAGGGAACACCGGGGAGCTGTTTTTT CASSLGTGNTGELFF . TRBD1 TRBJ2-2 TRBV5-1
TGTGCCAGCAGTCCCCGACAGGGGCTGGGAGAGACCCAGTACTTC CASSPRQGLGETQYF . TRBD1 TRBJ2-5 TRBV25-1
TGTGCCATCAGTGAGTCGAGTAGGGGCTCGGATACGCAGTATTTT CAISESSRGSDTQYF . . TRBJ2-3 TRBV10-3
TGTGCCAGCTCACTGCAGACTAGTTACAATGAGCAGTTCTTC CASSLQTSYNEQFF . . TRBJ2-1 TRBV18
TGTGCCAGTAGGGTCGCAGGGGCTATAGACACTGAAGCTTTCTTT CASRVAGAIDTEAFF . . TRBJ1-1 TRBV19
TGTGCCAGTAGTAGACAGGGCGAGACTAATGAAAAACTGTTTTTT CASSRQGETNEKLFF . TRBD1 TRBJ1-4 TRBV19
TGTGCCAGCTCACTAACCGGGACAGGTAACGAAAAACTGTTTTTT CASSLTGTGNEKLFF once TRBD1 TRBJ1-4 TRBV18
TGTGCCAGCAGTTCCTTGGGGGGACAGGGGGCGTCGCAGTACTTC CASSSLGGQGASQYF few TRBD1 TRBJ2-7 TRBV14
TGTGCCAGCAGCCCAAACCCAGGGTACGGCACTGAAGCTTTCTTT CASSPNPGYGTEAFF . . TRBJ1-1 TRBV11-2
TGTGCCACCAGCAGAGAACAGGATAAGCCCCAGCATTTT CATSREQDKPQHF . . TRBJ1-5 TRBV15
TGTGCCAGCAGCGTAACAGGGAGCACACCCCTCCACTTT CASSVTGSTPLHF . . TRBJ1-6 TRBV11-1
TGTGCCAGCAGCCAAGATCGGGGGAGCTCCTACGAGCAGTACTTC CASSQDRGSSYEQYF . . TRBJ2-7 TRBV4-2
TGTGCCAGCAGCCACAGGGAAGGGGAAAAACTGTTTTTT CASSHREGEKLFF . . TRBJ1-4 TRBV11-2
TGTGCCAGCAGCTTGGTGATGGCGGGAGAGGGGACAGATACGCAGTATTTT CASSLVMAGEGTDTQYF few TRBD2 TRBJ2-3 TRBV5-5
TGTGCCAGTTCATCGGGACTAGCGGGAGATGATGAGCAGTTCTTC CASSSGLAGDDEQFF . TRBD2 TRBJ2-1 TRBV19
TGTGCCAGCAGTGGCGACTTAGTAATGAACACCGGGGAGCTGTTTTTT CASSGDLVMNTGELFF few . TRBJ2-2 TRBV6-1
TGTGCCAGCAGTGATATTCCAGGGACAAGCTATGGCTACACCTTC CASSDIPGTSYGYTF . . TRBJ1-2 TRBV2
TGTGCCAGCAGTTTAGGGGCCGACACCGGGGAGCTGTTTTTT CASSLGADTGELFF . . TRBJ2-2 TRBV28
TGTGCCAGTAGTATCCTAGGGGGAGCGGGAGTTTACGAGCAGTACTTC CASSILGGAGVYEQYF . TRBD2 TRBJ2-7 TRBV19
TGTGCCAGCTCACAGGGGAGGAGTGGAAACACCATATATTTT CASSQGRSGNTIYF . . TRBJ1-3 TRBV18
TGCAGCGTTGTTGCGGGACAGGGGTTAGACTACACCTTC CSVVAGQGLDYTF . TRBD1 TRBJ1-2 TRBV29-1
TGTGCCAGCAGTTACGCGGGACAGGGGGATTATGGCTACACCTTC CASSYAGQGDYGYTF . TRBD1 TRBJ1-2 TRBV6-5
TGTGCCAGCAGGCTACAGAGAATGAACACTGAAGCTTTCTTT CASRLQRMNTEAFF . . TRBJ1-1 TRBV6-5
TGCGCCAGCAGCTTGGGTAGTAACAGAGTCGCCGGGGAGCTGTTTTTT CASSLGSNRVAGELFF once . TRBJ2-2 TRBV5-1
TGCGCCAGCAGCTGGGGGACAGCTGGCTACACCTTC CASSWGTAGYTF . TRBD1 TRBJ1-2 TRBV5-1
TGCGCCAGCAGCTTGGCCTCGGGACAGGGTGGGTACGAGCAGTACTTC CASSLASGQGGYEQYF . TRBD1 TRBJ2-7 TRBV5-1
TGTGCCAGCAGCTCCGTCGGGGGTGGGGAAAAACTGTTTTTT CASSSVGGGEKLFF . . TRBJ1-4 TRBV7-9
TGTGCCAGCAGTTTACCCCATCGGGGTGGCTACACCTTC CASSLPHRGGYTF many . TRBJ1-2 TRBV12-3/TRBV12-4